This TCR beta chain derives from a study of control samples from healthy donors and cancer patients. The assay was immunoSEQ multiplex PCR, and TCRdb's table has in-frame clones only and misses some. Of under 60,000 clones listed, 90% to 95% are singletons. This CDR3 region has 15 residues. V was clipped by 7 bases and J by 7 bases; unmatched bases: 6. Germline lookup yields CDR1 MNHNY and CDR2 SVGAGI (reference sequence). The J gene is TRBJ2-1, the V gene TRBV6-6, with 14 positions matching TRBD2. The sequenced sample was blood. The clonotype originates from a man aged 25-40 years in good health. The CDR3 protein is CASNRLAGGENEQFF. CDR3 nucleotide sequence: TGTGCCAGCAACCGACTAGCGGGGGGGGAAAATGAGCAGTTCTTC.